This is a list of T cell receptor beta chains from one sample in a study of blood T cell repertoires in COVID-19. Sequenced by immunoSEQ multiplex PCR; TCRdb stores in-frame clones only, minus some. The table lists a few hundred thousand clones, approximately 87% of them singletons. The sequencing input was peripheral blood. The receptors shown here come from a woman in her 50s with acute or convalescent COVID-19. Each CDR3 is given with its conserved first and last residue. A D gene is named only where the DNA matches it firmly.

j_call | d_call | v_call | cdr3_aa
TRBJ1-1 | . | TRBV3-1/TRBV3-2 | CASRFEGSTEAFF
TRBJ2-1 | TRBD2 | TRBV15 | CATSRRASGGPSDEQFF
TRBJ2-3 | . | TRBV11-2 | CASSLEGGVGDTQYF
TRBJ1-4 | TRBD1 | TRBV6-2/TRBV6-3 | CASSRGGQSGADEKLFF
TRBJ1-5 | . | TRBV19 | CASSMWGGDRPQHF
TRBJ2-5 | TRBD2 | TRBV7-7 | CASSLLAGYQETQYF
TRBJ2-6 | . | TRBV6-6 | CASQDSSGANVLTF
TRBJ1-5 | TRBD1 | TRBV6-6 | CASSDRGPNQPQHF
TRBJ1-1 | TRBD1 | TRBV29-1 | CSVRETGRTEAFF
TRBJ1-1 | . | TRBV12-5 | CASGILSGGLNTEAFF
TRBJ2-7 | . | TRBV18 | CASSPPGKFHEQYF
TRBJ2-7 | TRBD1 | TRBV15 | CATGDRSYEQYF
TRBJ2-6 | . | TRBV7-3 | CASSLSITFPTVLTF
TRBJ2-7 | . | TRBV10-1 | CAIPLHRFGEQYF
TRBJ1-1 | TRBD1 | TRBV7-2 | CASSRTGEWGTEAFF
TRBJ2-2 | TRBD2 | TRBV4-1 | CASSLNVLAKTGELFF
TRBJ1-1 | . | TRBV28 | CASRGGTVNTEAFF
TRBJ2-7 | TRBD2 | TRBV4-3 | CASSQDPSGSSYEQYF
TRBJ1-4 | TRBD1 | TRBV25-1 | CASSDYRGLEKLFF
TRBJ1-2 | . | TRBV12-3/TRBV12-4 | CASSPRGDYGYTF
TRBJ1-1 | . | TRBV29-1 | CSVVGSYTEAFF
TRBJ1-5 | . | TRBV30 | CAWNKEHQPQHF
TRBJ2-5 | TRBD1 | TRBV13 | CASSIRQGSEETQYF
TRBJ1-5 | TRBD1 | TRBV7-2 | CASSLVSTGGYQPQHF
TRBJ2-5 | . | TRBV15 | CATSRDGGFGETQYF
TRBJ2-7 | . | TRBV7-8 | CASRPTSAGTNYEQYF
TRBJ2-3 | TRBD1 | TRBV19 | CASSIDHGTGGSDTQYF
TRBJ1-2 | . | TRBV30 | CAWNYQSGVDGYTF
TRBJ2-2 | TRBD1 | TRBV10-2 | CASKDWGQGDTGELFF
TRBJ2-5 | . | TRBV2 | CASAPGGAGYKTQYF
TRBJ2-7 | . | TRBV27 | CASSPRGQFAYEQYF
TRBJ1-3 | TRBD1 | TRBV30 | CAWETGGSGNTIYF
TRBJ1-6 | . | TRBV10-2 | CASSGSQSVGYNSPLHF
TRBJ2-7 | TRBD2 | TRBV11-3 | CASSLGGTSGSHEQYF
TRBJ2-1 | TRBD2 | TRBV7-2 | CASSPGLAAFSYNEQFF
TRBJ2-1 | . | TRBV11-1 | CASSPGGFANNEQFF
TRBJ2-7 | . | TRBV7-2 | CASSLDRRGSYEQYF
TRBJ2-1 | . | TRBV14 | CASSQLAPNEQFF
TRBJ2-3 | TRBD2 | TRBV27 | CASRLTSGYADTQYF
TRBJ1-4 | TRBD1 | TRBV24-1 | CATSPIGTGYLANEKLFF
TRBJ2-1 | . | TRBV29-1 | CSVRNRDEQFF